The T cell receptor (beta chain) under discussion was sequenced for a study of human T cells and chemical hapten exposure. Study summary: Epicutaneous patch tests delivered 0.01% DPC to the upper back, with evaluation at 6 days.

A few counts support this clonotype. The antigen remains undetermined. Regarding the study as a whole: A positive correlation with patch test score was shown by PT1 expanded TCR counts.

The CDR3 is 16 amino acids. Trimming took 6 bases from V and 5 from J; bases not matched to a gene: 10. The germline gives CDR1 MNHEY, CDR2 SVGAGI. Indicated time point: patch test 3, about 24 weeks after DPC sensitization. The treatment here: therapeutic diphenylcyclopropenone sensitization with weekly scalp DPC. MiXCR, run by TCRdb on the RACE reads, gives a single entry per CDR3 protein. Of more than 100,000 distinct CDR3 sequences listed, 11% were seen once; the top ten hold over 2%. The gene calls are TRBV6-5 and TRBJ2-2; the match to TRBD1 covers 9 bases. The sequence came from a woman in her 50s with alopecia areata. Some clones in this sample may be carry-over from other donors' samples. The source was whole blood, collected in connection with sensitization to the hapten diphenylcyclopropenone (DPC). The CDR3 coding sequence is TGTGCCAGCAGCCCCCGGGACAGGGATTTAACCGGGGAGCTGTTTTTT. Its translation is CASSPRDRDLTGELFF.